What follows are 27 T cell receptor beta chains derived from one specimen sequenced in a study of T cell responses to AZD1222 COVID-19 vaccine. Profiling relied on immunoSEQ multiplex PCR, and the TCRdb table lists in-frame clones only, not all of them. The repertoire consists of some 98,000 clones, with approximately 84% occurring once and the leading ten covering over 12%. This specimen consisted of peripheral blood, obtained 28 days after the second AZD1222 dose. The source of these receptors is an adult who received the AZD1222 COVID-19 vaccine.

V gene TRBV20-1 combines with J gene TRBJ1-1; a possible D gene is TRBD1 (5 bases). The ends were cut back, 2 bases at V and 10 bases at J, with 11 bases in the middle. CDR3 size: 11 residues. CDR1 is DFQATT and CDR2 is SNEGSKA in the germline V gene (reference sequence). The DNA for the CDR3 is TGCAGTGCTAGACTGCAGGGTGTAGCTTTCTTT. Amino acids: CSARLQGVAFF.

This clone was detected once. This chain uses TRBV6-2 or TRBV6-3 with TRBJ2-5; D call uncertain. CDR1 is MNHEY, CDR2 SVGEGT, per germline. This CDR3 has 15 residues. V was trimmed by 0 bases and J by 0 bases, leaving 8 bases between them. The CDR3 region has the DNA TGTGCCAGCAGTTACTCGGAAGGGAACCAAGAGACCCAGTACTTC. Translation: CASSYSEGNQETQYF.

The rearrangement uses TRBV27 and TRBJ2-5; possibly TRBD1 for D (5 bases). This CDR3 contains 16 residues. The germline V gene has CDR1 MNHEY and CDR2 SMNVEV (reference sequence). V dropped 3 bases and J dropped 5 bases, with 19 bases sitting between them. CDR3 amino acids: CASSLGQASDRETQYF. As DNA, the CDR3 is TGTGCCAGCAGTTTGGGGCAAGCCTCTGATCGGGAGACCCAGTACTTC.

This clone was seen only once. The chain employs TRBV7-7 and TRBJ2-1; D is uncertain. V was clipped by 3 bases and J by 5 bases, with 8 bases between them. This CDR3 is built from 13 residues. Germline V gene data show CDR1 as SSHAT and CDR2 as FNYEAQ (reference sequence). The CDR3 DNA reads TGTGCCAGCAGCTTTCAACTCCACAATGAGCAGTTCTTC. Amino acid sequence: CASSFQLHNEQFF.

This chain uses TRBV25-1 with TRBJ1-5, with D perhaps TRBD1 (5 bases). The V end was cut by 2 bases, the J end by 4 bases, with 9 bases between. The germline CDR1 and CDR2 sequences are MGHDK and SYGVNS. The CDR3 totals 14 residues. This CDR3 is CASSEPGGNQPQHF. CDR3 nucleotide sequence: TGTGCCAGCAGTGAACCGGGGGGGAATCAGCCCCAGCATTTT. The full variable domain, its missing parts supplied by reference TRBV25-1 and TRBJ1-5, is EADIYQTPRYLVIGTGKKITLECSQTMGHDKMYWYQQDPGMELHLIHYSYGVNSTEKGDLSSESTVSRIRTEHFPLTLESARPSHTSQYLCASSEPGGNQPQHFGDGTRLSIL.

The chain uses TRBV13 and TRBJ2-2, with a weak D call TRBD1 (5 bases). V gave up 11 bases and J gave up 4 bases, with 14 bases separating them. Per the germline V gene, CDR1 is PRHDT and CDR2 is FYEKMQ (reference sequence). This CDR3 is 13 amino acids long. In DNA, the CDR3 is TGTGCCGGATCTCAGGGTGGCACCGGGGAGCTGTTTTTT. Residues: CAGSQGGTGELFF.

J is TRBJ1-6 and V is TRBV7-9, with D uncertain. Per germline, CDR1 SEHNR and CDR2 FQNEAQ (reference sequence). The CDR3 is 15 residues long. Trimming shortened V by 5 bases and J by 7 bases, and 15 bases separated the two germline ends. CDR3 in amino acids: CASSLWPDRNSPLHF. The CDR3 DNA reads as TGTGCCAGCAGCCTTTGGCCCGATCGGAATTCACCCCTCCACTTT.

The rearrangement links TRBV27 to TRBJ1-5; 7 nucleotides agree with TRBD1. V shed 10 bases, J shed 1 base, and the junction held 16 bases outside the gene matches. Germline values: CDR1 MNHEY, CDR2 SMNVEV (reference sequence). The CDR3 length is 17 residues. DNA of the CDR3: TGTGCCACATCCAGGGGGGCCCAATATTCGAGCAATCAGCCCCAGCATTTT. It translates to CATSRGAQYSSNQPQHF.

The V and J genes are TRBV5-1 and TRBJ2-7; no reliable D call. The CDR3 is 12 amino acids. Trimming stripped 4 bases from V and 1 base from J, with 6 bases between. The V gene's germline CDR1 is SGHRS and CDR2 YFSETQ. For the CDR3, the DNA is TGCGCCAGCAGCCGCGCTTCCTACGAGCAGTACTTC. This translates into CASSRASYEQYF.

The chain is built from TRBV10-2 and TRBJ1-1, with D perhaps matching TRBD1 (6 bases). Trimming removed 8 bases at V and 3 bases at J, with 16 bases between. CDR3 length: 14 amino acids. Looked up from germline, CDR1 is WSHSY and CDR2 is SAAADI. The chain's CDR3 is CASSFNRDDTEAFF. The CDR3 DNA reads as TGCGCCAGCTCGTTCAACAGGGACGACACTGAAGCTTTCTTT.

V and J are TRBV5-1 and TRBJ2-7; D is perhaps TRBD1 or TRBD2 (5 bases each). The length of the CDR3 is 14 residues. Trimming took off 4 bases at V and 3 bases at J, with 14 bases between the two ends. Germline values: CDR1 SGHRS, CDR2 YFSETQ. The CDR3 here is CASSPPGRNYEQYF. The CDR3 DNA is TGCGCCAGCAGCCCCCCGGGGCGGAACTACGAGCAGTACTTC.

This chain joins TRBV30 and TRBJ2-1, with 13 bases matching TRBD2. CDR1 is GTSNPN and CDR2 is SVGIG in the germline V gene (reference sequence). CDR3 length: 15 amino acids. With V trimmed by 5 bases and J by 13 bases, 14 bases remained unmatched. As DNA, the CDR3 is TGTGCCTGGGAACCGGGACTAGCGGGACTTCACGCACAGTTCTTC. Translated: CAWEPGLAGLHAQFF.

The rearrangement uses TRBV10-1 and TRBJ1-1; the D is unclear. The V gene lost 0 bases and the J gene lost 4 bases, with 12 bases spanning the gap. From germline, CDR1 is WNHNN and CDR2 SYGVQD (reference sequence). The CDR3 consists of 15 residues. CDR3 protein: CASSESLVIGTEAFF. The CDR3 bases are TGCGCCAGCAGTGAGTCACTGGTAATCGGCACTGAAGCTTTCTTT.

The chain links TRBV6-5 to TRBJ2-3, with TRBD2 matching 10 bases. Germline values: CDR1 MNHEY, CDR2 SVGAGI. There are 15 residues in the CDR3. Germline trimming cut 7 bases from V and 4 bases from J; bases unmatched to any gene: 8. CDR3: CASTRALAGPDTQYF. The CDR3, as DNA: TGTGCCAGCACCCGCGCACTAGCGGGGCCAGATACGCAGTATTTT.

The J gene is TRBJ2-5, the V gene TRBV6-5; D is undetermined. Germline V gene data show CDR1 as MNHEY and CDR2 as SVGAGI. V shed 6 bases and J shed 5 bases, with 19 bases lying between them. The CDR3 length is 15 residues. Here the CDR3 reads CASRAKTFSHETQYF. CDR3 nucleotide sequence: TGTGCCAGCAGGGCCAAGACATTCTCCCATGAGACCCAGTACTTC.

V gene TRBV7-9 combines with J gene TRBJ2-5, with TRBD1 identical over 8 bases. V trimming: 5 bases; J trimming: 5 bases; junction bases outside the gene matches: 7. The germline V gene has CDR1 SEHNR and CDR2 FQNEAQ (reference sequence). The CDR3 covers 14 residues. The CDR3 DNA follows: TGTGCCAGCAGCCCAGGACAGGGCCAGGAGACCCAGTACTTC. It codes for CASSPGQGQETQYF.

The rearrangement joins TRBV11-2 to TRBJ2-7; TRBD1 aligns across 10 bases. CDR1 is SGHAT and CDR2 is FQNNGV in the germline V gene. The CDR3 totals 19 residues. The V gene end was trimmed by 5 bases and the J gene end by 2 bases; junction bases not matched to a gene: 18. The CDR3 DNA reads TGTGCCAGCAGCCCCGGCTATCGGGGGACAGGGGAAGGGGCCTACGAGCAGTACTTC. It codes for CASSPGYRGTGEGAYEQYF. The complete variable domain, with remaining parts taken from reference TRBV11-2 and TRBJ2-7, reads EAGVAQSPRYKIIEKRQSVAFWCNPISGHATLYWYQQILGQGPKLLIQFQNNGVVDDSQLPKDRFSAERLKGVDSTLKIQPAKLEDSAVYLCASSPGYRGTGEGAYEQYFGPGTRLTVT.

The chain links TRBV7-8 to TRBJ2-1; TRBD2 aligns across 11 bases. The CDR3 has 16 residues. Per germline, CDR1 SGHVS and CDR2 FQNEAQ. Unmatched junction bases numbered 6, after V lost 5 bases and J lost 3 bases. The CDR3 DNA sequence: TGTGCCAGCAGCCTCTGGACTAGCGGGCGCTACAATGAGCAGTTCTTC. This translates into CASSLWTSGRYNEQFF.

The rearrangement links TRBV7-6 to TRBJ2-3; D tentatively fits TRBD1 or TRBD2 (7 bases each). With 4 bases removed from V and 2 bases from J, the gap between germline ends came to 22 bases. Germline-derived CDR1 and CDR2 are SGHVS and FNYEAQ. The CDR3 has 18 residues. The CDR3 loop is CASSSRGGGLMSTDTQYF. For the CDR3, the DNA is TGTGCCAGCAGCTCCAGGGGGGGCGGCTTAATGTCCACAGATACGCAGTATTTT. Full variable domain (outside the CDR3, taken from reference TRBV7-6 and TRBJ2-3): GAGVSQSPRYKVTKRGQDVALRCDPISGHVSLYWYRQALGQGPEFLTYFNYEAQQDKSGLPNDRFSAERPEGSISTLTIQRTEQRDSAMYRCASSSRGGGLMSTDTQYFGPGTRLTVL.

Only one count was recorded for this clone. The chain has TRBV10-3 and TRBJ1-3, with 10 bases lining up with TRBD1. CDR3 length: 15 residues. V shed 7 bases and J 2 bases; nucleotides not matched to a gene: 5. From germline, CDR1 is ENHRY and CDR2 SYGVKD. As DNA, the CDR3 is TGTGCCATCACCCCTGGGACAGGGGCTGGAAACACCATATATTTT. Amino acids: CAITPGTGAGNTIYF.

Here the CDR3 DNA reads TGTGCCAGCAGTGAAAACCCGCCGGGGGTTCGCACTGAAGCTTTCTTT. As protein: CASSENPPGVRTEAFF. The chain has TRBV2 and TRBJ1-1; maybe TRBD1 (5 bases). V dropped 2 bases and J dropped 4 bases, with 17 bases sitting between them. Germline CDR1 is SNHLY and CDR2 is FYNNEI. The CDR3 is 16 amino acids.

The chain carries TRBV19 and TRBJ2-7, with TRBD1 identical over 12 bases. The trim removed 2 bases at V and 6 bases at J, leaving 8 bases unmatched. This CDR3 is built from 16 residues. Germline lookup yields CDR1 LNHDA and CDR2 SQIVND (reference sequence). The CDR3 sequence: CASSISPGTGGVEQYF. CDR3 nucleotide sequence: TGTGCCAGTAGTATATCTCCCGGGACAGGGGGCGTCGAGCAGTACTTC.

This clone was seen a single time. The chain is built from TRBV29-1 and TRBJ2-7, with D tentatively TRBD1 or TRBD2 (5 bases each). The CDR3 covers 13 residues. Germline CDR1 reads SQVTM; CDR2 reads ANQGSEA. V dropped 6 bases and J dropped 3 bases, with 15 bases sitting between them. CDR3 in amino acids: CSVLGGAFYEQYF. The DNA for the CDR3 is TGCAGCGTACTTGGGGGAGCCTTCTACGAGCAGTACTTC.

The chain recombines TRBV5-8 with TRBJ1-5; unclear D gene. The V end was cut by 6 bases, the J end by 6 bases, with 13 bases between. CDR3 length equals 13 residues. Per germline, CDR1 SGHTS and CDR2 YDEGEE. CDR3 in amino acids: CASTPLGAQPQHF. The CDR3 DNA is TGTGCCAGCACCCCCCTAGGCGCTCAGCCCCAGCATTTT. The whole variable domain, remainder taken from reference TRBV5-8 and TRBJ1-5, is EAGVTQSPTHLIKTRGQQATLRCSPISGHTSVYWYQQALGLGLQFLLWYDEGEERNRGNFPPRFSGRQFPNYSSELNVNALELEDSALYLCASTPLGAQPQHFGDGTRLSIL.

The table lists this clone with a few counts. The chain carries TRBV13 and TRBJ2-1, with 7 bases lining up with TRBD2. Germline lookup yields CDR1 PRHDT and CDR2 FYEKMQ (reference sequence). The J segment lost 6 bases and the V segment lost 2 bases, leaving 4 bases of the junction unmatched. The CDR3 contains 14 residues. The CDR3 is CASSLLGGRNEQFF. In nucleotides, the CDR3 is TGTGCCAGCAGCTTATTGGGAGGGCGCAATGAGCAGTTCTTC.

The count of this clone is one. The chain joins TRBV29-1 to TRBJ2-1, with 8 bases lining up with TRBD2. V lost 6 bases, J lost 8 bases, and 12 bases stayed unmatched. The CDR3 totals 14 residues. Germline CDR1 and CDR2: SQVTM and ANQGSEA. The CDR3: CSVGKGGRWDEQFF. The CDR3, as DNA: TGCAGCGTGGGCAAGGGCGGGAGGTGGGATGAGCAGTTCTTC.

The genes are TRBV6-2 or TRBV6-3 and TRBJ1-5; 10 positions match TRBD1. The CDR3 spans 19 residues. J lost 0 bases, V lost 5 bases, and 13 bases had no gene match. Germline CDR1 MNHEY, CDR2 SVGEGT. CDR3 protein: CASSRHRDRGRYSNQPQHF. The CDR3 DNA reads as TGTGCCAGCAGTCGGCACCGGGACAGGGGCCGTTATAGCAATCAGCCCCAGCATTTT.